This T cell receptor (beta chain) stems from a study of T cells in localized non-small cell lung cancer. Study conclusions and caveats: Only one tumor region was sequenced, so heterogeneity remains possible. Uninvolved adjacent lung showed the highest T cell clonality, exceeding tumor. Of the top 100 tumor clones, median about 53 were in adjacent lung, around 28 among its top 100.

CDR1 and CDR2 from the germline V gene are SGHNT and YENEEA. The CDR3 runs 15 residues. With V trimmed by 4 bases and J by 9 bases, 10 bases remained unmatched. In this sample, this clone turned up a few times. Its antigen is unidentified. Adjacent lung samples, free of atypia, were obtained at least 2 cm from the tumor margin. Produced via immunoSEQ multiplex PCR; TCRdb's table is partial and in-frame only. The data contain around 1,600 clones, around 27% of them seen just once; the ten biggest clones take up about a fifth. This specimen was normal lung tissue next to the tumor, taken before any cancer treatment. The chain uses TRBV11-3 and TRBJ2-1; 9 nucleotides agree with TRBD2. The clonotype was recovered from a man aged 35-75 years with stage II squamous cell lung carcinoma. The CDR3 DNA reads TGTGCCAGCAGCTATCTAGCGGGGAAAGCACTTGAGCAGTTCTTC. Its protein product is CASSYLAGKALEQFF.